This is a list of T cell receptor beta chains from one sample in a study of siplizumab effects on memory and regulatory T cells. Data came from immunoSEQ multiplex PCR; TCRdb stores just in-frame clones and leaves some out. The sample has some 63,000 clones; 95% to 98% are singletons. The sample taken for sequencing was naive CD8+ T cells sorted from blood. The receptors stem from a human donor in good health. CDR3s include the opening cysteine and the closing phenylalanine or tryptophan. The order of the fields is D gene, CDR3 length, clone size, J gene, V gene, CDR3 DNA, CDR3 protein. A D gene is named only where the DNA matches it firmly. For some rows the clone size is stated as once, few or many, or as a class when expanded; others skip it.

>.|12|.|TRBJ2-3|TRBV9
TGTGCCAGCAGCGCTAGCACAGATACGCAGTATTTT
CASSASTDTQYF
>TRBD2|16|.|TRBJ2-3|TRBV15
TGTGCCACCAGCAGAGATAGTAGCGGGGATACAGATACGCAGTATTTT
CATSRDSSGDTDTQYF
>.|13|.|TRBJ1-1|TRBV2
TGTGCCAGCAGTGAGACGATGAACACTGAAGCTTTCTTT
CASSETMNTEAFF
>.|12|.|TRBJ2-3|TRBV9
TGTGCCAGCAGCGATCAGGGTGATACGCAGTATTTT
CASSDQGDTQYF
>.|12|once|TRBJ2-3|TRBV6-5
TGTGCCAGCAGTTCCTACACAGATACGCAGTATTTT
CASSSYTDTQYF
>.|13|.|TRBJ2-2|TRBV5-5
TGTGCCAGCAGCTTGGTGGGCACCGGGGAGCTGTTTTTT
CASSLVGTGELFF
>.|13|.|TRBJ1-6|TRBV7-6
TGTGCCAGCAGCTTGGATTCGCCCTCACCCCTCCACTTT
CASSLDSPSPLHF
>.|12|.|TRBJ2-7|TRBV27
TGTGCCAGCAGGGGGAGCTCCTACGAGCAGTACTTC
CASRGSSYEQYF
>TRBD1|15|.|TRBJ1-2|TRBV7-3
TGTGCCAGCAGCCCGACCTCCGGGACAGGGTATGGCTACACCTTC
CASSPTSGTGYGYTF
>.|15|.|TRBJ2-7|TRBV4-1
TGCGCCAGCAGCCAAAACCCGCAGGGGAGGGACGAGCAGTACTTC
CASSQNPQGRDEQYF
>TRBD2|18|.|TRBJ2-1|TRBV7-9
TGTGCCAGCAGCCCCCGCCTAGCGGGGGGAAGCTCCTACAATGAGCAGTTCTTC
CASSPRLAGGSSYNEQFF
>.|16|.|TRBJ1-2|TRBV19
TGTGCCAGTACCCCAACCGCAGGGGATTACGGCTATGGCTACACCTTC
CASTPTAGDYGYGYTF
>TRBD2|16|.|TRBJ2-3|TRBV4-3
TGCGCCAGCAGCCAAGGGGAACTAGCGGGGGGGTATACGCAGTATTTT
CASSQGELAGGYTQYF
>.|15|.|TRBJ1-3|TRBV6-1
TGTGCCAGCAGTGAACTTAGTGCCGCCGGAAACACCATATATTTT
CASSELSAAGNTIYF
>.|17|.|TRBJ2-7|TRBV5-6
TGTGCCAGCAGCTTTCCAACTTATGGGGACACTTCCTACGAGCAGTACTTC
CASSFPTYGDTSYEQYF
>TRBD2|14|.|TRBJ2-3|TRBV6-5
TGTGCCAGCAGTTACGGGAGGGGAACAGATACGCAGTATTTT
CASSYGRGTDTQYF
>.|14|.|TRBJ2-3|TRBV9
TGTGCCAGCAGCGTAGGTCAAACCACAGATACGCAGTATTTT
CASSVGQTTDTQYF
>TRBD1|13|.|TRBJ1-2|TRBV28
TGTGCCAGCAGCCCGGGACAGGGAGGTGGCTACACCTTC
CASSPGQGGGYTF
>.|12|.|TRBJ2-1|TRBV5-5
TGTGCCAGCAGCTTGAGTAGTAATGAGCAGTTCTTC
CASSLSSNEQFF
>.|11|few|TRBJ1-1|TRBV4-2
TGTGCCACCCGTGGGGTCACTGAAGCTTTCTTT
CATRGVTEAFF
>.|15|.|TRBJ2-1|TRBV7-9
TGTGCCAGCAGCTTACAGGGGAGCTCCTACAATGAGCAGTTCTTC
CASSLQGSSYNEQFF
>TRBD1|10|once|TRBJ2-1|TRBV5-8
TGTGCCAGCAGATTAACAGGGGAGTTCTTC
CASRLTGEFF
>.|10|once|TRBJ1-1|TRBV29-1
TGCAGCGTTGAACAGACCCAAGCTTTCTTT
CSVEQTQAFF
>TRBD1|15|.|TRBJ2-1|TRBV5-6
TGTGCCAGCAGCTTCGGGACAGGCGGAGGCAATGAGCAGTTCTTC
CASSFGTGGGNEQFF
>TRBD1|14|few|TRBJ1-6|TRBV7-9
TGTGCCAGCAGCCCGGGACAGGGCGGTTCACCCCTCCACTTT
CASSPGQGGSPLHF
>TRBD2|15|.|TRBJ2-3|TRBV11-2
TGTGCCAGCAGCCAAGCGGGGGGGCGGGCAGATACGCAGTATTTT
CASSQAGGRADTQYF
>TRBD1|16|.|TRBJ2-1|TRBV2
TGTGCCAGCAGTGGCCTTATGGGACAGGGTGACGATGAGCAGTTCTTC
CASSGLMGQGDDEQFF
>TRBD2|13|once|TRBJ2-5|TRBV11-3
TGTGCCAGCAGCAAGCGGGGTGGGGAGACCCAGTACTTC
CASSKRGGETQYF
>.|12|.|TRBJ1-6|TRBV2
TGTGCCGGAGGGGCTTTCGGTTCACCCCTCCACTTT
CAGGAFGSPLHF
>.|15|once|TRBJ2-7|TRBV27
TGTGCCAGCAGTTTGCAGGGTCGGAGCTCCTACGAGCAGTACTTC
CASSLQGRSSYEQYF
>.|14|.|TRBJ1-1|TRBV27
TGTGCCAGCAGTGCGACAGTTATGAACACTGAAGCTTTCTTT
CASSATVMNTEAFF
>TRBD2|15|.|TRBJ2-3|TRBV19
TGTGCCAGTAGTATACTAGCGGGGGGCACAGATACGCAGTATTTT
CASSILAGGTDTQYF
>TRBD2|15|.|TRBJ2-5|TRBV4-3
TGCGCCAGCAGCCAGGCGACTAGCGGGGGGGAGACCCAGTACTTC
CASSQATSGGETQYF
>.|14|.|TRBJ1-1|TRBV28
TGTGCCAGCAGTTTGACGGGACAGAACACTGAAGCTTTCTTT
CASSLTGQNTEAFF
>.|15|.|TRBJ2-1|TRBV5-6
TGTGCCAGCAGCTTCCGGGACACAACCTACAATGAGCAGTTCTTC
CASSFRDTTYNEQFF
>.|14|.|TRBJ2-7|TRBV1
TGCACCAGCAGCCTCCACCCTACGTACTACGAGCAGTACTTC
CTSSLHPTYYEQYF
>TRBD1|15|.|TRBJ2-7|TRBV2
TGTGCCAGCAGGGCCGGGACAGGGGGGTCCTACGAGCAGTACTTC
CASRAGTGGSYEQYF
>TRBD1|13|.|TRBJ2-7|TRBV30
TGTGCCTGGAGTGCAGGACAGGGCGGAGAGCAGTACTTC
CAWSAGQGGEQYF
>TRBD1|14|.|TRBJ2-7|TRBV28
TGTGCCAGCAGCCCCGGGACAGGGGTATGGGAGCAGTACTTC
CASSPGTGVWEQYF
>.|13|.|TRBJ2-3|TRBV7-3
TGTGCCAGCAGCTTACTTAGCACAGATACGCAGTATTTT
CASSLLSTDTQYF
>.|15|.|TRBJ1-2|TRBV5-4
TGTGCCAGCAGTCACTTGGAGGAGTCGGGGTATGGCTACACCTTC
CASSHLEESGYGYTF
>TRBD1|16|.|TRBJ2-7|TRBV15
TGTGCCACCAGCAGAGAAGGGACAGGGATCTCCTACGAGCAGTACTTC
CATSREGTGISYEQYF
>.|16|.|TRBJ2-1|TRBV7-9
TGTGCCAGCACCCCAGAGGGGACGCGCTCCTACAATGAGCAGTTCTTC
CASTPEGTRSYNEQFF
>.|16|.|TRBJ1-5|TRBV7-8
TGTGCCAGCAGCTTTAATTTTGAAGGGACTGAACGGTTGTTGCATTTT
CASSFNFEGTERLLHF
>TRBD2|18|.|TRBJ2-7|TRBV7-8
TGTGCCAGCAGCTTATGGGCTTTAACAAGCGGGGGCTCCTACGGGCAGTACTTC
CASSLWALTSGGSYGQYF
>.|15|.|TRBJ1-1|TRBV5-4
TGTGCCAGCAGCTTGGAACCCACTGGGGACACTGAAGCTTTCTTT
CASSLEPTGDTEAFF
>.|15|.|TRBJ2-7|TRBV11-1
TGTGCCAGCAGCCCCCTGGCTGGAAGCTCCTACGAGCAGTACTTC
CASSPLAGSSYEQYF
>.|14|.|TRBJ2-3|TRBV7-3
TGTGCCAGCAGCTTAAGTCCGGGGACAGATACGCAGTATTTT
CASSLSPGTDTQYF
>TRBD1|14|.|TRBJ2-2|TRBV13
TGTGCCAGCAGCTTCGTGACAGGGGATGGGGAGCTGTTTTTT
CASSFVTGDGELFF
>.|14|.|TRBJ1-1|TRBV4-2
TGTGCCAGCAGCCAAGTCTTAAGAGACACTGAAGCTTTCTTT
CASSQVLRDTEAFF